This TCR beta chain was profiled in a study of regulatory T cells in long-lasting Graves disease. V was clipped by 6 bases and J by 10 bases, with 16 bases between them. Per the germline V gene, CDR1 is MDHEN and CDR2 is SYDVKM. The length of the CDR3 is 12 residues. This clonotype was found many times. The time point was: persistent/refractory GD, antithyroid drugs over 5 years with positive TRAb. With RNA extracted from PBMCs as input, the TCR library was made. Patients were enrolled at an endocrinology department in Xi'an, China. Assembly of TCR beta libraries relied on iRepertoire HTBI primers together with Arm-PCR of CDR3 regions. TCRdb recomputed calls from the multiplex PCR reads with MiXCR, one row per CDR3 protein. The repertoire holds 350,000 to 450,000 distinct CDR3 sequences, with around 20% as singletons.

The sequence was collected from a female donor with Graves disease. This sample comprised peripheral blood mononuclear cells (PBMCs), obtained when the disease was refractory, from a patient treated with antithyroid drugs. The genes are TRBV28 and TRBJ2-7; perhaps TRBD2 as D (6 bases). CDR3 protein: CASSYGGGIQYF. CDR3 in DNA: TGTGCCAGCAGCTATGGTGGGGGGATTCAGTACTTC.